The T cell receptor (beta chain) described here comes from a study of cytomegalovirus exposure and HLA in healthy donors. Findings of the study overall: Exclusion as indistinguishable affected some V segments, including TRBV6-2 and TRBV6-3. Rarity held for most TCR sequences, but there were some public TCRs that occurred in many donors. Roughly uniform depth of sequencing across donors was assumed in presence/absence analyses.

A multiplex PCR was run with 60 Vbeta primers and 13 Jbeta primers. Produced via immunoSEQ multiplex PCR; TCRdb's table is partial and in-frame only. The table has 180,000 or so clones, more than 75% seen once. Per the germline V gene, CDR1 is SGHVS and CDR2 is FQNEAQ. Trimming removed 1 base from V and 3 bases from J, with 16 bases in between. The CDR3 has 16 residues. Concerning this clone itself: What it binds is unknown.

Sequencing input: PBMCs. The TCR sequence derives from a woman in her 50s in good health and CMV-seropositive. The chain links TRBV7-8 to TRBJ2-7, with D possibly TRBD1 on 8 matching bases. The CDR3 reads CASSLVRTGRVYEQYF. In nucleotides, the CDR3 is TGTGCCAGCAGCTTAGTCCGGACAGGGAGGGTCTACGAGCAGTACTTC.